The sequence of this T cell receptor (beta chain) was determined in a study of untreated major depressive disorder. Only in-frame clones appear in the TCRdb table, and some are missing; sequencing was by immunoSEQ multiplex PCR. The sample has almost 20,000 clones; approximately 87% are singletons. The sample holds one count of this clone. With V trimmed by 7 bases and J by 4 bases, 5 bases remained unmatched. This CDR3 is 14 amino acids long. Germline V lookup: CDR1 LNHDA, CDR2 SQIVND (reference sequence). The sequenced sample was CD4+ T cells from PBMCs. This TCR was recovered from a woman aged 25 to 39 in good health. The chain joins TRBV19 to TRBJ2-1; 9 nucleotides line up with TRBD2. The CDR3 loop is CASNSGSPYNEQFF. Written as DNA, the CDR3 is TGTGCCAGTAATAGCGGGAGCCCGTACAATGAGCAGTTCTTC. The full variable domain, in which reference TRBV19 and TRBJ2-1 provide the parts outside the CDR3, is DGGITQSPKYLFRKEGQNVTLSCEQNLNHDAMYWYRQDPGQGLRLIYYSQIVNDFQKGDIAEGYSVSREKKESFPLTVTSAQKNPTAFYLCASNSGSPYNEQFFGPGTRLTVL.